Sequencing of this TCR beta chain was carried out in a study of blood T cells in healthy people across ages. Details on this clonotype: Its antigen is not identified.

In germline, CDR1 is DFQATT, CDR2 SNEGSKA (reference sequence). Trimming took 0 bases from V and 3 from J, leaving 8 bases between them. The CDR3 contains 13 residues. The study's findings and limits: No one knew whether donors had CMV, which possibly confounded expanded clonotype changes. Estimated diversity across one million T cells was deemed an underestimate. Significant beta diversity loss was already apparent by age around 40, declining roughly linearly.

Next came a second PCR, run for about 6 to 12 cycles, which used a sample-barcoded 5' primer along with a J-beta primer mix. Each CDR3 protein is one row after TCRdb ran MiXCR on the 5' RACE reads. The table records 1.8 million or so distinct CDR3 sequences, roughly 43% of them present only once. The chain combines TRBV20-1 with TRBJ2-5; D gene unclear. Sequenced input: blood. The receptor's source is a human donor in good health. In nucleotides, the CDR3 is TGCAGTGCTAGAGATCAACGAGAAGAGACCCAGTACTTC. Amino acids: CSARDQREETQYF.